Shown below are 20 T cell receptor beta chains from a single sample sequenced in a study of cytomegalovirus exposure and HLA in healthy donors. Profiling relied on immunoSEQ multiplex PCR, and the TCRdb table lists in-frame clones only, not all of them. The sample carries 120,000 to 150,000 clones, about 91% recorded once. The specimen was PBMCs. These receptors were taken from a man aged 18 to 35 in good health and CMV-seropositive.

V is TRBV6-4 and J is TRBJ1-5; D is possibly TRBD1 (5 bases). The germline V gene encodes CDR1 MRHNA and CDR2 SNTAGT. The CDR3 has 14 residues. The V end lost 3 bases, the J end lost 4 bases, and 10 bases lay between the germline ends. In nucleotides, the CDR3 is TGTGCCAGCAGTGAAGGGGCTGGAAATCAGCCCCAGCATTTT. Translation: CASSEGAGNQPQHF.

This CDR3 is CASSPGLVRGSPLHF. CDR3 coding DNA: TGTGCCAGCTCACCGGGACTAGTTAGAGGATCACCCCTCCACTTT. The chain recombines TRBV18 with TRBJ1-6; maybe TRBD1 (5 bases). This CDR3 comprises 15 residues. Looked up from germline, CDR1 is KGHSH and CDR2 is LQKENI. Trimming took off 3 bases at V and 10 bases at J, with 16 bases between the two ends.

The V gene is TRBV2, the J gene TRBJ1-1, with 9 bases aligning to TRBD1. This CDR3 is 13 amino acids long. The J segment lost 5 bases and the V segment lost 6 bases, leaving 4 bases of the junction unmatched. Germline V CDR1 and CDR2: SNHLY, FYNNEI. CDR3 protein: CASRNRGLTEAFF. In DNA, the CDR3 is TGTGCCAGCAGGAACAGGGGGCTGACTGAAGCTTTCTTT.

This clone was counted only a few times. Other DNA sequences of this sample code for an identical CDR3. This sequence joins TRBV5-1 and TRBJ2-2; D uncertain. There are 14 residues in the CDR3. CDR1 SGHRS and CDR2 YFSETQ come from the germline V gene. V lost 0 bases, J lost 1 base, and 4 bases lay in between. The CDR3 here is CASSLAGNTGELFF. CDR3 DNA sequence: TGCGCCAGCAGCTTGGCGGGGAACACCGGGGAGCTGTTTTTT.

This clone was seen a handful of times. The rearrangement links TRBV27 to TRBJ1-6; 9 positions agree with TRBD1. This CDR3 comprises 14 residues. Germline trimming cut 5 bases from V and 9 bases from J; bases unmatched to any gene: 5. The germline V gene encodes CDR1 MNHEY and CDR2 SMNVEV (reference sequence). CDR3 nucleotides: TGTGCCAGCAGTACCGGGACAGGGATTTCACCCCTCCACTTT. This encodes CASSTGTGISPLHF.

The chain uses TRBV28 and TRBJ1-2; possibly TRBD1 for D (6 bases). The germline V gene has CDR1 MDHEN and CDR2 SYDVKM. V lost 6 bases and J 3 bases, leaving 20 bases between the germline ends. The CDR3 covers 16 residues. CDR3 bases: TGTGCCAGCAGGATTCCGTCGTCGGGACACTACTATGGCTACACCTTC. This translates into CASRIPSSGHYYGYTF.

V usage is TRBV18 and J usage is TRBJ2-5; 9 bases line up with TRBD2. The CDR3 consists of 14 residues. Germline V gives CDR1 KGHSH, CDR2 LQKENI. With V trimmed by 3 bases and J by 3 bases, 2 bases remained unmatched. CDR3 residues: CASSPRTSEETQYF. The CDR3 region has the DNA TGTGCCAGCTCACCCCGGACTAGCGAAGAGACCCAGTACTTC.

This CDR3 is CASTEVTSSYEQYF. The CDR3 coding sequence is TGTGCCAGCACCGAGGTGACTAGCTCCTACGAGCAGTACTTC. This chain connects TRBV2 to TRBJ2-7; D is possibly TRBD2 (6 bases). CDR1 and CDR2 from the germline V gene are SNHLY and FYNNEI. V was cut by 7 bases and J by 0 bases, with 13 bases left in between. The CDR3 runs to 14 residues.

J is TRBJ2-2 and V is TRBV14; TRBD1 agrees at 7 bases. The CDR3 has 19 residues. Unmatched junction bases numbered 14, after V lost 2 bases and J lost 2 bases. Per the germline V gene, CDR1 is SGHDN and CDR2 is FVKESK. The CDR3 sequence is CASSQTGVHEESNTGELFF. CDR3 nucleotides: TGTGCCAGCAGCCAAACAGGGGTACACGAAGAATCTAACACCGGGGAGCTGTTTTTT.

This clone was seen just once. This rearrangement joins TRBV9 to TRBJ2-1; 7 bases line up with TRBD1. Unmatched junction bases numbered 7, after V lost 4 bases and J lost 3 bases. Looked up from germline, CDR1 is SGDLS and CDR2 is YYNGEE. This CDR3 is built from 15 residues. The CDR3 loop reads CASSIGTASYNEQFF. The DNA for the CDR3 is TGTGCCAGCAGCATCGGGACAGCGAGCTACAATGAGCAGTTCTTC.

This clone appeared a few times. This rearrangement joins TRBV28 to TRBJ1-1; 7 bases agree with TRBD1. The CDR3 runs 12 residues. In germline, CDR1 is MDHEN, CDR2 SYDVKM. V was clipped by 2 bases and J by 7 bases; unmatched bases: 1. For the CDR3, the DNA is TGTGCCAGCAGTTTAGGGACAGATGAAGCTTTCTTT. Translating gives CASSLGTDEAFF.

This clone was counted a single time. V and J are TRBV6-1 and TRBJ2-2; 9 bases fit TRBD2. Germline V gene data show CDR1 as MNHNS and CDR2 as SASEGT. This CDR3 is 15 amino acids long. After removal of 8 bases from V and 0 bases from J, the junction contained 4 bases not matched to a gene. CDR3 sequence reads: CASRAGGPNTGELFF. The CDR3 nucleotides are TGTGCCAGCCGGGCGGGAGGGCCGAACACCGGGGAGCTGTTTTTT.

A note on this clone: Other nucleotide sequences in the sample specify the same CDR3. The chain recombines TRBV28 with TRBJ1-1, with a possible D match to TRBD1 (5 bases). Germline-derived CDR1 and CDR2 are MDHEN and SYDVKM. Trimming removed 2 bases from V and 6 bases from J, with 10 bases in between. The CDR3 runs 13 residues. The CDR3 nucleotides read TGTGCCAGCAGTTTAAGCGGGGGAGCTGAAGCTTTCTTT. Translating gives CASSLSGGAEAFF.

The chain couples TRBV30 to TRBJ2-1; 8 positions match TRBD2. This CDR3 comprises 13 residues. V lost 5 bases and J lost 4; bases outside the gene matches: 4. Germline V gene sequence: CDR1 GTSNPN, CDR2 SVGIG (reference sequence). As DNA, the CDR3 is TGTGCCTGGGAGCGGGGGACTTACAATGAGCAGTTCTTC. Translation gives CAWERGTYNEQFF.

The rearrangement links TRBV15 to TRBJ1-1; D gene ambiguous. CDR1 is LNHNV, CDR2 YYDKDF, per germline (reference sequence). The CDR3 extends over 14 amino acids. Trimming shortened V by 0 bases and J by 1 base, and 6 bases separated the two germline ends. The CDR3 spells CATSRDLSNTEAFF. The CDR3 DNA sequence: TGTGCCACCAGCAGAGACCTTTCGAACACTGAAGCTTTCTTT.

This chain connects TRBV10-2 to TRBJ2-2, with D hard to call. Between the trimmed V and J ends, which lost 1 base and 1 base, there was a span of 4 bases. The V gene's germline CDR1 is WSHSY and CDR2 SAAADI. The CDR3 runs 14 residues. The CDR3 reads CASSEFRNTGELFF. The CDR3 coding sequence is TGCGCCAGCAGTGAGTTTCGGAACACCGGGGAGCTGTTTTTT.

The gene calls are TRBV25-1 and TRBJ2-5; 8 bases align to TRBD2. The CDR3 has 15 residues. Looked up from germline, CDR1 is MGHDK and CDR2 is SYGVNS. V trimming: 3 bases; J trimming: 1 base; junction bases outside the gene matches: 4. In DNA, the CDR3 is TGTGCCAGCAGTGAGTCTACTAGCGGCCAAGAGACCCAGTACTTC. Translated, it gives CASSESTSGQETQYF. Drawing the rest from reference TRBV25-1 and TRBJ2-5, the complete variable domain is EADIYQTPRYLVIGTGKKITLECSQTMGHDKMYWYQQDPGMELHLIHYSYGVNSTEKGDLSSESTVSRIRTEHFPLTLESARPSHTSQYLCASSESTSGQETQYFGPGTRLLVL.

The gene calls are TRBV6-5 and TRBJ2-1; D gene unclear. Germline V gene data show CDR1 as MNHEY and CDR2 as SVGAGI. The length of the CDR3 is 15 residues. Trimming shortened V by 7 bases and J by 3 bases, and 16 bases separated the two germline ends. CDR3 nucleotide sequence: TGTGCCAGCACCCCGGGTATGTGGAGCTACAATGAGCAGTTCTTC. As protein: CASTPGMWSYNEQFF.

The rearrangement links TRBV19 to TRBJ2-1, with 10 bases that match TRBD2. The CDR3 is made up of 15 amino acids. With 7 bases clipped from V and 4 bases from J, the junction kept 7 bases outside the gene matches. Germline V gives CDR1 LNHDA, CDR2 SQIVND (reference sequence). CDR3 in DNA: TGTGCCAGTAACGTGGGACTAGCGCTTTACAATGAGCAGTTCTTC. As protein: CASNVGLALYNEQFF.

CDR3 coding DNA: TGCAGCGTGGCCCTTACAGGGAACACTGAAGCTTTCTTT. It is translated as CSVALTGNTEAFF. This chain uses TRBV29-1 with TRBJ1-1, with D perhaps TRBD1 (5 bases). The CDR3 covers 13 residues. The V gene lost 6 bases and the J gene lost 1 base, with 12 bases spanning the gap. The germline V gene encodes CDR1 SQVTM and CDR2 ANQGSEA.